This T cell receptor beta chain was obtained from a study of cytomegalovirus exposure and HLA in healthy donors. Amplification used 60 Vbeta primers and 13 Jbeta primers. Only in-frame clones appear in the TCRdb table, and some are missing; sequencing was by immunoSEQ multiplex PCR. The sample includes around 70,000 clones, about four fifths of them seen just once. Germline V gene data show CDR1 as SGHKS and CDR2 as YYEKEE (reference sequence). This CDR3 contains 13 residues. The V and J ends lost 2 bases and 9 bases respectively, with 12 bases between them. Turning to this clone: As yet, its antigen is unknown.

Study results and limitations: Among TCR sequences, most were rare, though some public TCRs appeared in many donors.

The source of this sequence is a male donor in good health and CMV-seropositive. V and J are TRBV5-5 and TRBJ2-1, with D possibly matching TRBD2 (5 bases). Sample: PBMCs. CDR3 DNA: TGTGCCAGCAGCTTAGATTGGGGAGTTGAGCAGTTCTTC. Protein sequence: CASSLDWGVEQFF.